Below, 27 T cell receptor beta chains from the same sample are listed, as sequenced in a study of CD8 T cells in Susac syndrome. An amount of RNA that ranged from 0.5 to 1 ug was reverse transcribed with random hexamers. TCRdb used MiXCR to reprocess the immunoSEQ multiplex PCR reads, holding one entry per CDR3 protein. The table shows about 160,000 distinct CDR3 sequences, with just over 90% occurring only once. Material: CD4+ T cells from PBMCs. The receptors were sampled from a human donor in good health.

J is TRBJ2-5 and V is TRBV6-1; 10 bases line up with TRBD2. V lost 2 bases, J lost 1 base, and 7 bases stayed unmatched. There are 17 residues in the CDR3. Looked up from germline, CDR1 is MNHNS and CDR2 is SASEGT. CDR3 protein: CASSELAGVGRQETQYF. As DNA, the CDR3 is TGTGCCAGCAGTGAACTAGCGGGAGTGGGCCGCCAAGAGACCCAGTACTTC.

This chain connects TRBV4-3 to TRBJ2-7, with D possibly matching TRBD1 (6 bases). V was trimmed by 5 bases and J by 3 bases, leaving 14 bases between them. CDR1 and CDR2 (germline): LGHNA, YSLEER. This CDR3 comprises 14 residues. The CDR3 is CASSYLSQGYEQYF. CDR3 sequence (DNA): TGCGCCAGCAGCTACCTGTCACAGGGCTACGAGCAGTACTTC.

The genes are TRBV6-2 or TRBV6-3 and TRBJ2-6; maybe TRBD1 (5 bases). The germline V gene has CDR1 MNHEY and CDR2 SVGEGT. The V end lost 6 bases, the J end lost 1 base, and 16 bases lay between the germline ends. This CDR3 has 17 residues. The CDR3 sequence is CASSYPGQASGANVLTF. The CDR3 DNA follows: TGTGCCAGCAGCTATCCAGGACAAGCTTCTGGGGCCAACGTCCTGACTTTC.

The V gene is TRBV30, the J gene TRBJ2-7; the match to TRBD2 covers 10 bases. The germline V gene encodes CDR1 GTSNPN and CDR2 SVGIG (reference sequence). V shed 2 bases, J shed 0 bases, and the junction held 7 bases outside the gene matches. This CDR3 comprises 16 residues. The CDR3 protein is CAWSRRTSGDSYEQYF. CDR3 DNA: TGTGCCTGGAGTCGTCGGACTAGCGGAGACTCCTACGAGCAGTACTTC.

The J gene is TRBJ2-7, the V gene TRBV15; 9 bases fit TRBD1. Per the germline V gene, CDR1 is LNHNV and CDR2 is YYDKDF (reference sequence). CDR3 length: 14 amino acids. V was pared by 3 bases and J by 6 bases, with 6 bases of the junction left unmatched. This chain's CDR3 is CATSSGTGPAEQYF. CDR3 in DNA: TGTGCCACCAGCAGCGGGACAGGGCCCGCCGAGCAGTACTTC. Full variable domain (remainder filled in from reference TRBV15 and TRBJ2-7): DAMVIQNPRYQVTQFGKPVTLSCSQTLNHNVMYWYQQKSSQAPKLLFHYYDKDFNNEADTPDNFQSRRPNTSFCFLDIRSPGLGDTAMYLCATSSGTGPAEQYFGPGTRLTVT.

This sequence joins TRBV28 and TRBJ2-3, with 8 positions matching TRBD1. Germline V gene data show CDR1 as MDHEN and CDR2 as SYDVKM. The CDR3 runs to 16 residues. V was clipped by 1 base and J by 2 bases; unmatched bases: 5. The CDR3 spells CASSLSGTGSTDTQYF. The CDR3 DNA reads as TGTGCCAGCAGTTTATCTGGGACAGGCTCCACAGATACGCAGTATTTT. The full variable domain, its missing parts supplied by reference TRBV28 and TRBJ2-3, is DVKVTQSSRYLVKRTGEKVFLECVQDMDHENMFWYRQDPGLGLRLIYFSYDVKMKEKGDIPEGYSVSREKKERFSLILESASTNQTSMYLCASSLSGTGSTDTQYFGPGTRLTVL.

This chain connects TRBV29-1 to TRBJ1-3; D is unresolved. There are 11 residues in the CDR3. In germline, CDR1 is SQVTM, CDR2 ANQGSEA. V was cut by 7 bases and J by 2 bases, with 6 bases left in between. CDR3 DNA sequence: TGCAGCGGGACGGCTGGAAACACCATATATTTT. Translating it yields CSGTAGNTIYF.

V gene TRBV24-1 combines with J gene TRBJ1-2, with D possibly matching TRBD1 (5 bases). V dropped 4 bases and J dropped 8 bases, with 13 bases sitting between them. CDR1 is KGHDR and CDR2 is SFDVKD in the germline V gene. This CDR3 region has 13 residues. CDR3 bases: TGTGCCACCAGTGACCTGCCCCGGGACGGCTACACCTTC. Protein sequence: CATSDLPRDGYTF.

The chain has TRBV5-1 and TRBJ2-6; D is uncertain. The CDR3 consists of 15 residues. Per germline, CDR1 SGHRS and CDR2 YFSETQ. V shed 7 bases and J shed 2 bases, with 13 bases lying between them. CDR3 sequence: CASGITGPGANVLTF. The CDR3 DNA follows: TGCGCCAGCGGTATTACGGGCCCTGGGGCCAACGTCCTGACTTTC.

V is TRBV3-1 and J is TRBJ1-2; TRBD1 might be the D (5 bases). Germline-derived CDR1 and CDR2 are LGHDT and YNNKEL (reference sequence). The CDR3 totals 13 residues. The germline V and J ends were trimmed by 3 bases and 6 bases, with 11 bases remaining between them. DNA for the CDR3: TGTGCCAGCAGCCATCAGGGAGGGAATGGCTACACCTTC. Translated, it gives CASSHQGGNGYTF.

This sequence joins TRBV2 and TRBJ2-1, with TRBD2 identical over 16 bases. Per germline, CDR1 SNHLY and CDR2 FYNNEI. Trimming at V came to 3 bases and at J to 12 bases, leaving 5 bases not matched to a gene. CDR3 length: 15 residues. This chain's CDR3 is CASSEQGLAGGWQFF. For the CDR3, the DNA is TGTGCCAGCAGTGAGCAGGGACTAGCGGGAGGGTGGCAGTTCTTC.

The V gene is TRBV5-5, the J gene TRBJ2-5, with 7 bases aligning to TRBD1. The CDR3 covers 15 residues. The V and J ends lost 4 bases and 2 bases, in that order; junction bases with no gene match: 8. CDR1 and CDR2 (germline): SGHKS, YYEKEE (reference sequence). The chain's CDR3 is CASSPGQVGQETQYF. The DNA for the CDR3 is TGTGCCAGCAGCCCCGGACAGGTGGGGCAAGAGACCCAGTACTTC.

The rearrangement uses TRBV14 and TRBJ2-5; D gene unclear. V gave up 0 bases and J gave up 5 bases, with 13 bases separating them. The CDR3 has 15 amino acids. Germline V CDR1 and CDR2: SGHDN, FVKESK. CDR3 sequence (DNA): TGTGCCAGCAGCCAAGATTGGACGCGTTCCGAGACCCAGTACTTC. Its protein product is CASSQDWTRSETQYF.

This chain joins TRBV18 and TRBJ2-2; D might be TRBD2 (7 bases). Deletions cut 0 bases from V and 5 bases from J, with 13 bases between. Per germline, CDR1 KGHSH and CDR2 LQKENI. The CDR3 consists of 16 residues. The CDR3 region is CASSPPTGRETGELFF. CDR3 in DNA: TGTGCCAGCTCACCACCAACAGGGAGGGAAACCGGGGAGCTGTTTTTT.

The chain uses TRBV18 and TRBJ1-4; no firm D call. The CDR3 runs to 15 residues. Germline V lookup: CDR1 KGHSH, CDR2 LQKENI. V lost 6 bases to trimming and J lost 4 bases, with 15 bases between them. CDR3 residues: CASSPGGRINEKLFF. For the CDR3, the DNA is TGTGCCAGCTCCCCAGGCGGACGGATTAATGAAAAACTGTTTTTT.

V usage is TRBV28 and J usage is TRBJ1-5; perhaps TRBD1 as D (5 bases). V dropped 5 bases and J dropped 1 base, with 15 bases sitting between them. CDR3 size: 16 residues. Germline lookup yields CDR1 MDHEN and CDR2 SYDVKM. The CDR3 nucleotides are TGTGCCAGCAGTAAGAGGAGACAGATCAGCAATCAGCCCCAGCATTTT. Translation gives CASSKRRQISNQPQHF.

The V and J genes are TRBV4-1 and TRBJ2-7, with TRBD2 matching over 10 bases. V gave up 7 bases and J gave up 5 bases; unmatched junction bases: 11. The germline gives CDR1 MGHRA, CDR2 YSYEKL. The CDR3 is 15 residues long. The DNA for the CDR3 is TGCGCCAGCACCCCCCCCAGCGGGAGGGCCGACGAGCAGTACTTC. Amino acid sequence: CASTPPSGRADEQYF.

This clonotype was recorded once. J is TRBJ2-3 and V is TRBV5-1, with 10 nucleotides matching TRBD2. With V trimmed by 2 bases and J by 1 base, 4 bases remained unmatched. The CDR3 contains 16 residues. The germline V gene encodes CDR1 SGHRS and CDR2 YFSETQ. CDR3 nucleotide sequence: TGCGCCAGCAGCTTAGCCGGGACTAGCGGCACAGATACGCAGTATTTT. This encodes CASSLAGTSGTDTQYF.

The chain carries TRBV6-5 and TRBJ2-5, with D unresolved. Germline values: CDR1 MNHEY, CDR2 SVGAGI. V was pared by 5 bases and J by 4 bases, with 11 bases between. This CDR3 contains 13 residues. The DNA of the CDR3 is TGTGCCAGCAGTCGTGAAGCGCGAGAGACCCAGTACTTC. Its protein is CASSREARETQYF.

V and J are TRBV24-1 and TRBJ2-5; no definite D call. The CDR3 consists of 15 residues. V was cut by 4 bases and J by 1 base, with 12 bases left in between. Per germline, CDR1 KGHDR and CDR2 SFDVKD. Here the CDR3 reads CATSDHGRRQETQYF. DNA of the CDR3: TGTGCCACCAGTGACCATGGACGGCGCCAAGAGACCCAGTACTTC.

The chain recombines TRBV4-1 with TRBJ1-2; TRBD1 matches 9 bases. V trimming: 3 bases; J trimming: 5 bases; junction bases outside the gene matches: 7. The CDR3 is 15 residues long. Germline V gene data show CDR1 as MGHRA and CDR2 as YSYEKL. CDR3 DNA sequence: TGCGCCAGCAGCCACCTCCCGGGACAGGGATATGGCTACACCTTC. It encodes CASSHLPGQGYGYTF.

The genes are TRBV2 and TRBJ2-1; D remains unclear. The V gene's germline CDR1 is SNHLY and CDR2 FYNNEI. The CDR3 is 11 amino acids. The V and J ends lost 6 bases and 9 bases respectively, with 9 bases between them. CDR3 DNA sequence: TGTGCCAGCAGGTACATCGGTGAGCAGTTCTTC. It specifies CASRYIGEQFF.

There are a few counts of this clonotype. J is TRBJ2-2 and V is TRBV5-1; D gene ambiguous. Per the germline V gene, CDR1 is SGHRS and CDR2 is YFSETQ. V lost 0 bases and J lost 2, with 8 bases in between. The CDR3 loop spans 15 amino acids. The CDR3 DNA reads TGCGCCAGCAGCTTGGGACTCGTAAACACCGGGGAGCTGTTTTTT. It specifies CASSLGLVNTGELFF.

V and J are TRBV19 and TRBJ1-1; 7 nucleotides agree with TRBD1. The CDR3 sequence is 14 residues long. Trimming took 7 bases from V and 1 from J; bases not matched to a gene: 6. CDR1 and CDR2 from the germline V gene are LNHDA and SQIVND (reference sequence). The CDR3 here is CASTPTGRNTEAFF. The CDR3 region has the DNA TGTGCCAGTACCCCGACAGGGAGGAACACTGAAGCTTTCTTT.

The V gene is TRBV5-1, the J gene TRBJ2-3, with TRBD2 as a possible D gene (6 bases). V shed 3 bases and J shed 3 bases, with 11 bases lying between them. CDR1 is SGHRS, CDR2 YFSETQ, per germline. The CDR3 sequence is 14 residues long. The CDR3 DNA is TGCGCCAGCAGCTCGGGACTGCAAACAGATACGCAGTATTTT. This translates into CASSSGLQTDTQYF.

This clonotype turned up a few times. V gene TRBV3-1 combines with J gene TRBJ2-7, with D possibly TRBD2 on 5 matching bases. The V and J ends lost 7 bases and 4 bases respectively, with 17 bases between them. The CDR3 is 14 residues long. CDR1 and CDR2 (germline): LGHDT, YNNKEL (reference sequence). CDR3 protein: CASNQDGELYEQYF. The DNA of the CDR3 is TGTGCCAGCAACCAGGACGGGGAACTTTACGAGCAGTACTTC.

The chain couples TRBV7-2 to TRBJ2-3; D may be TRBD2 (6 bases). This CDR3 comprises 15 residues. Germline CDR1 and CDR2: SGHTA and FQGNSA. V gave up 3 bases and J gave up 6 bases, with 16 bases separating them. CDR3 coding DNA: TGTGCCAGCAGCTTTGGCGGGGCGTTCGGGGATACGCAGTATTTT. Amino acids: CASSFGGAFGDTQYF.